What follows are 19 T cell receptor beta chains derived from one specimen sequenced in a study of shared clonotypes between healthy human individuals (dated by TCRdb to 2018 to 2020). CD8 naive samples were obtained by positive selection for CCR7 among CD45RO-negative cells, yielding a CD45RA+CCR7+ population from which TemRA cells were excluded. Library preparation was by the immunoSEQ multiplex PCR assay. TCRdb's version of the immuneACCESS table is confined to in-frame rearrangements and falls short of the full clone set. An unresolved V gene accounts for under half of the shortfall where checked; the remainder is of unknown origin. This sample lists roughly 590,000 clones; nearly 97% were detected once. Clones ranked in the top ten supply around 0.097% of the sample. Sequences were obtained from naive CD8+ T cells sorted from blood. The cell subset or site label, as the study defines it: CD45RA+CCR7+. The receptors come from a woman aged 30 to 39 in good health.

V and J are TRBV10-3 and TRBJ2-7; a weak D match, TRBD1 (5 bases). Trimming shortened V by 2 bases and J by 2 bases, and 16 bases separated the two germline ends. Germline CDR1 ENHRY, CDR2 SYGVKD. The CDR3 runs 16 residues. The CDR3 reads CAISETRTRHTYEQYF. CDR3 in DNA: TGTGCCATCAGTGAGACCCGGACACGACATACCTACGAGCAGTACTTC.

The genes are TRBV28 and TRBJ2-3; D could derive from TRBD1 or TRBD2 (5 bases each). Per germline, CDR1 MDHEN and CDR2 SYDVKM. This CDR3 has 16 amino acids. Trimming cost V 4 bases and J 2 bases, with 16 bases left between them. CDR3 sequence reads: CASSSMDEGITDTQYF. The CDR3, as DNA: TGTGCCAGCAGTTCCATGGATGAGGGGATCACAGATACGCAGTATTTT.

The chain employs TRBV7-8 and TRBJ2-7; 10 bases match TRBD1. The CDR3 is 14 amino acids. Germline CDR1 is SGHVS and CDR2 is FQNEAQ. With V trimmed by 4 bases and J by 4 bases, 4 bases remained unmatched. The CDR3 is CASSSGTGVYEQYF. CDR3 sequence (DNA): TGTGCCAGCAGCTCCGGGACAGGGGTTTACGAGCAGTACTTC.

The chain is built from TRBV9 and TRBJ2-6; 7 bases fit TRBD2. The V segment lost 1 base and the J segment 0 bases; nucleotides outside the gene matches: 10. The CDR3 runs to 19 residues. CDR1 and CDR2 (germline): SGDLS, YYNGEE. Here the CDR3 DNA reads TGTGCCAGCAGCGTACTCAGAACGCGGGGGTTCTCTGGGGCCAACGTCCTGACTTTC. Protein product: CASSVLRTRGFSGANVLTF.

V is TRBV25-1 and J is TRBJ1-1; TRBD1 matches at 7 bases. V shed 6 bases and J 3 bases; nucleotides not matched to a gene: 4. The germline V gene encodes CDR1 MGHDK and CDR2 SYGVNS. This CDR3 is built from 13 residues. The DNA of the CDR3 is TGTGCCAGCAGCCTCACAGGGGACACTGAAGCTTTCTTT. Amino acids: CASSLTGDTEAFF.

The gene calls are TRBV19 and TRBJ2-2; D is perhaps TRBD1 or TRBD2 (5 bases each). The CDR3 covers 16 residues. The V gene lost 7 bases and the J gene lost 2 bases, with 17 bases spanning the gap. Germline-derived CDR1 and CDR2 are LNHDA and SQIVND (reference sequence). Written as DNA, the CDR3 is TGTGCCAGTACTCCAGGGTTTTCGGGAAACACCGGGGAGCTGTTTTTT. This translates into CASTPGFSGNTGELFF.

The V call is TRBV6-1, the J call TRBJ2-4; the D gene is possibly TRBD2 (6 bases). Germline V gene sequence: CDR1 MNHNS, CDR2 SASEGT. Trimming cost V 1 base and J 0 bases, with 13 bases left between them. CDR3 size: 17 residues. As DNA, the CDR3 is TGTGCCAGCAGTGAAGTGGGGAGGTTGCTAGCCAAAAACATTCAGTACTTC. It encodes CASSEVGRLLAKNIQYF.

The chain combines TRBV9 with TRBJ1-5; D call uncertain. The CDR3 is made up of 12 amino acids. V dropped 7 bases and J dropped 10 bases, with 15 bases sitting between them. Germline V lookup: CDR1 SGDLS, CDR2 YYNGEE. In DNA form, the CDR3 reads TGTGCCAGCGCCATATATACGAACCCCCAGCATTTT. Translating it yields CASAIYTNPQHF.

The chain links TRBV11-1 to TRBJ1-1; D gene unclear. V was trimmed by 1 base and J by 1 base, leaving 4 bases between them. This CDR3 has 13 residues. The germline CDR1 and CDR2 sequences are SGHAT and FQDESV (reference sequence). The CDR3 coding sequence is TGTGCCAGCAGCTTAGTCAAGAACACTGAAGCTTTCTTT. Its translation is CASSLVKNTEAFF. Complete variable domain (other parts from reference TRBV11-1 and TRBJ1-1): EAEVAQSPRYKITEKSQAVAFWCDPISGHATLYWYRQILGQGPELLVQFQDESVVDDSQLPKDRFSAERLKGVDSTLKIQPAELGDSAMYLCASSLVKNTEAFFGQGTRLTVV.

CDR3 bases: TGCGCCAGCAGCCAAGGACTTTCGGGGGCGGAGAGCAATCAGCCCCAGCATTTT. Its protein is CASSQGLSGAESNQPQHF. The chain couples TRBV4-1 to TRBJ1-5; D might be TRBD1 (6 bases). V was cut by 1 base and J by 1 base, with 17 bases left in between. The length of the CDR3 is 18 residues. Germline lookup yields CDR1 MGHRA and CDR2 YSYEKL.

The chain carries TRBV6-1 and TRBJ2-2; D gene uncertain. Between the trimmed V and J ends, which lost 6 bases and 3 bases, there was a span of 14 bases. This CDR3 is built from 15 residues. Germline lookup yields CDR1 MNHNS and CDR2 SASEGT. The CDR3 DNA is TGTGCCAGCAGCCCGGACGTTCCTTACACCGGGGAGCTGTTTTTT. Translating gives CASSPDVPYTGELFF.

DNA of the CDR3: TGTGCCAGCAGAGGGACTAGCCCTACGTATGAGCAGTTCTTC. Amino acids: CASRGTSPTYEQFF. The chain links TRBV6-1 to TRBJ2-1; 9 bases are a match to TRBD2. Germline CDR1 MNHNS, CDR2 SASEGT. The CDR3 has 14 amino acids. Trimming at V came to 6 bases and at J to 8 bases, leaving 8 bases not matched to a gene.

This chain joins TRBV10-1 and TRBJ2-1; unclear D gene. Trimming took off 2 bases at V and 4 bases at J, with 15 bases between the two ends. The length of the CDR3 is 16 residues. CDR1 is WNHNN and CDR2 is SYGVQD in the germline V gene (reference sequence). The DNA for the CDR3 is TGCGCCAGCAGTGAGCTTAGGGTCTCCCCTTACAATGAGCAGTTCTTC. Protein: CASSELRVSPYNEQFF.

The chain carries TRBV14 and TRBJ2-3; 10 positions match TRBD1. The V gene end was trimmed by 0 bases and the J gene end by 4 bases; junction bases not matched to a gene: 10. The length of the CDR3 is 18 residues. In germline, CDR1 is SGHDN, CDR2 FVKESK. The CDR3 sequence is CASSQEVGQGEWADTQYF. CDR3 in DNA: TGTGCCAGCAGCCAAGAAGTCGGACAGGGGGAATGGGCAGATACGCAGTATTTT.

The J gene is TRBJ2-2, the V gene TRBV7-3, with 14 bases lining up with TRBD2. Germline CDR1 reads SGHTA; CDR2 reads FQGTGA. V lost 4 bases and J lost 6; bases outside the gene matches: 4. This CDR3 spans 16 amino acids. In DNA, the CDR3 is TGTGCCAGCAGCTCGACTAGCGGGAGGGTCTCCGGGGAGCTGTTTTTT. This translates into CASSSTSGRVSGELFF.

The chain has TRBV28 and TRBJ2-1, with 8 bases aligning to TRBD2. The CDR3 is made up of 14 amino acids. The J segment lost 6 bases and the V segment lost 7 bases, leaving 8 bases of the junction unmatched. CDR1 and CDR2 from the germline V gene are MDHEN and SYDVKM. The CDR3 DNA reads as TGTGCCAGCATAGCGGGGAATGATTTCAATGAGCAGTTCTTC. Protein product: CASIAGNDFNEQFF.

This rearrangement joins TRBV5-6 to TRBJ1-1; D might be TRBD1 (5 bases). The CDR3 has 14 amino acids. V gave up 6 bases and J gave up 1 base, with 13 bases separating them. From germline, CDR1 is SGHDT and CDR2 YYEEEE. CDR3 nucleotide sequence: TGTGCCAGCACCTCCGGGGGAGCGAACACTGAAGCTTTCTTT. It encodes CASTSGGANTEAFF.

The chain recombines TRBV6-6 with TRBJ2-2; tentative D call: TRBD2 (5 bases). This CDR3 has 15 amino acids. V gave up 9 bases and J gave up 4 bases, with 18 bases separating them. In germline, CDR1 is MNHNY, CDR2 SVGAGI (reference sequence). The CDR3 bases are TGTGCCAGTGAGGAGTTGGCGGGTCTCACCGGGGAGCTGTTTTTT. This encodes CASEELAGLTGELFF.

V gene TRBV29-1 combines with J gene TRBJ2-1, with 7 nucleotides matching TRBD2. The junction had 9 bases not matched to a gene; V was cut back by 7 bases and J by 0 bases. This CDR3 has 15 amino acids. The germline V gene has CDR1 SQVTM and CDR2 ANQGSEA. The CDR3 region has the DNA TGCAGCGCCAGAGGTGGGACTATCTCCTACAATGAGCAGTTCTTC. Protein product: CSARGGTISYNEQFF.